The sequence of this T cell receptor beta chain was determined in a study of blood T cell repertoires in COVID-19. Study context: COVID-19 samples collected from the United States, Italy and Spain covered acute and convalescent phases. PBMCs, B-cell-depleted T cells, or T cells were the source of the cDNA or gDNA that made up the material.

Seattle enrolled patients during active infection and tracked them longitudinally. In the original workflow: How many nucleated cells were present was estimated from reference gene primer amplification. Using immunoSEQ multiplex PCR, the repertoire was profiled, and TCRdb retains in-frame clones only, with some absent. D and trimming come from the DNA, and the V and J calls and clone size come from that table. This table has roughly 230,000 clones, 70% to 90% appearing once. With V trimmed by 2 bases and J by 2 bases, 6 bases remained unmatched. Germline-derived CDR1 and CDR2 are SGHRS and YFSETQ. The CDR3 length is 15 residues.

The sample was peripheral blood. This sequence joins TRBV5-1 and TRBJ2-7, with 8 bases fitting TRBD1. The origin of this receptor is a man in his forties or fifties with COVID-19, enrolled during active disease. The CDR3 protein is CASSFTGTGPYEQYF. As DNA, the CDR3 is TGCGCCAGCAGCTTTACCGGGACAGGTCCCTACGAGCAGTACTTC.